A selection of T cell receptor beta chains follows, all from one sample in a study of cytomegalovirus exposure and HLA in healthy donors. Clones were sequenced by immunoSEQ multiplex PCR, and TCRdb holds only the in-frame ones, with some missing. The sample consists of approximately 210,000 clones, roughly 83% of them appearing once. The sequencing input was PBMCs. Receptors originate from a woman under 30 in good health and CMV-seronegative. Both conserved end residues are part of each CDR3. A D gene is named only where the DNA matches it firmly. Some rows mark clone size as missing; the rest say once, few, many or name a class of expanded clone.

D	V	J	size	DNA	CDR3
TRBD2	TRBV9	TRBJ2-1	NA	TGTGCCAGCAGCGTAGTATCTAGCGGGGGTTACAATGAGCAGTTCTTC	CASSVVSSGGYNEQFF
TRBD1	TRBV25-1	TRBJ1-5	NA	TGTGCCAGCAGCCCCACCAGGGGGAATCAGCCCCAGCATTTT	CASSPTRGNQPQHF
TRBD1	TRBV2	TRBJ1-1	NA	TGTGCCAGCAGTGAAACTTGGGGGACAGGTCGGCCCCCTTTCTTT	CASSETWGTGRPPFF
NA	TRBV9	TRBJ2-7	NA	TGTGCCAGCAGCGTAGGGAGTTCTCCCCTCTACGAGCAGTACTTC	CASSVGSSPLYEQYF
TRBD1	TRBV5-6	TRBJ1-2	NA	TGTGCCAGCAGCCAGGACAGGGTCGCTGGCTACACCTTC	CASSQDRVAGYTF
NA	TRBV27	TRBJ2-7	NA	TGTGCCAGCAGACCCGCGGACAAAGCCTACGAGCAGTACTTC	CASRPADKAYEQYF
TRBD2	TRBV19	TRBJ2-5	NA	TGTGCCAGTAGTCCAGGACTAGCGGGCGGGGAGACCCAGTACTTC	CASSPGLAGGETQYF
NA	TRBV2	TRBJ1-3	NA	TGTGCCAGCAGTGAACTTAAGAGGGCCTCTGGAAACACCATATATTTT	CASSELKRASGNTIYF
NA	TRBV29-1	TRBJ1-1	NA	TGCAGCGTATTAGGGGCCTTGACTGAAGCTTTCTTT	CSVLGALTEAFF
TRBD1	TRBV6-6	TRBJ1-3	few	TGTGCCAGCAGTTACGACAGGGGGCCCGGAAACACCATATATTTT	CASSYDRGPGNTIYF
NA	TRBV2	TRBJ1-1	NA	TGTGCCAGCTTAGACATGAGAGACACTGAAGCTTTCTTT	CASLDMRDTEAFF
NA	TRBV4-1	TRBJ1-5	NA	TGCGCCAGCAGCCAAGATCTCCTGGGGCTAGCCCAGCATTTT	CASSQDLLGLAQHF
TRBD2	TRBV6-1	TRBJ2-1	NA	TGTGCCAGCAGTGACGCGGGAGCGGCCACCTACAATGAGCAGTTCTTC	CASSDAGAATYNEQFF
TRBD2	TRBV27	TRBJ2-1	NA	TGTGCCAGCAGTTCACCGGGGACTAGCGGCTCCTACAATGAGCAGTTCTTC	CASSSPGTSGSYNEQFF
NA	TRBV4-2	TRBJ2-7	NA	TGTGCCAGCAGCCAAGCGGGAGTTTCCTACGAGCAGTACTTC	CASSQAGVSYEQYF
TRBD1	TRBV15	TRBJ2-7	NA	TGTGCCACCAGCAGACGACAGGGGAGGCTATCCTACGAGCAGTACTTC	CATSRRQGRLSYEQYF
TRBD1	TRBV2	TRBJ1-4	NA	TGTGCCAGCAGTAGGGGGGGACAGGGTTCGATGGAACTGTTTTTT	CASSRGGQGSMELFF
TRBD1	TRBV6-5	TRBJ1-5	NA	TGTGCCAGCAGCCCAGACAGGGTTAGCAATCAGCCCCAGCATTTT	CASSPDRVSNQPQHF
TRBD1	TRBV5-1	TRBJ1-1	NA	TGCGCCAGCAGCTCTCCGCCGGACAGGGGGCTGGGCACTGAAGCTTTCTTT	CASSSPPDRGLGTEAFF